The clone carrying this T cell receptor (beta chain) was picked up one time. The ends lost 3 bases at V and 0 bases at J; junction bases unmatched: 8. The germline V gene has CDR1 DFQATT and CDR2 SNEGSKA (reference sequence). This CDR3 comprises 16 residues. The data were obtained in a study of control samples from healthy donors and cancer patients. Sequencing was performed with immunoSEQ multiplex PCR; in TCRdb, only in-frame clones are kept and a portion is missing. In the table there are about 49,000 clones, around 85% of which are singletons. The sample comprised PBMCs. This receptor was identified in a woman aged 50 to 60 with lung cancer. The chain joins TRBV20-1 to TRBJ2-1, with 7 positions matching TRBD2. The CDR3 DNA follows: TGCAGTGCTAGTTCGGGACTATCCGGCTCCTACAATGAGCAGTTCTTC. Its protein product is CSASSGLSGSYNEQFF.